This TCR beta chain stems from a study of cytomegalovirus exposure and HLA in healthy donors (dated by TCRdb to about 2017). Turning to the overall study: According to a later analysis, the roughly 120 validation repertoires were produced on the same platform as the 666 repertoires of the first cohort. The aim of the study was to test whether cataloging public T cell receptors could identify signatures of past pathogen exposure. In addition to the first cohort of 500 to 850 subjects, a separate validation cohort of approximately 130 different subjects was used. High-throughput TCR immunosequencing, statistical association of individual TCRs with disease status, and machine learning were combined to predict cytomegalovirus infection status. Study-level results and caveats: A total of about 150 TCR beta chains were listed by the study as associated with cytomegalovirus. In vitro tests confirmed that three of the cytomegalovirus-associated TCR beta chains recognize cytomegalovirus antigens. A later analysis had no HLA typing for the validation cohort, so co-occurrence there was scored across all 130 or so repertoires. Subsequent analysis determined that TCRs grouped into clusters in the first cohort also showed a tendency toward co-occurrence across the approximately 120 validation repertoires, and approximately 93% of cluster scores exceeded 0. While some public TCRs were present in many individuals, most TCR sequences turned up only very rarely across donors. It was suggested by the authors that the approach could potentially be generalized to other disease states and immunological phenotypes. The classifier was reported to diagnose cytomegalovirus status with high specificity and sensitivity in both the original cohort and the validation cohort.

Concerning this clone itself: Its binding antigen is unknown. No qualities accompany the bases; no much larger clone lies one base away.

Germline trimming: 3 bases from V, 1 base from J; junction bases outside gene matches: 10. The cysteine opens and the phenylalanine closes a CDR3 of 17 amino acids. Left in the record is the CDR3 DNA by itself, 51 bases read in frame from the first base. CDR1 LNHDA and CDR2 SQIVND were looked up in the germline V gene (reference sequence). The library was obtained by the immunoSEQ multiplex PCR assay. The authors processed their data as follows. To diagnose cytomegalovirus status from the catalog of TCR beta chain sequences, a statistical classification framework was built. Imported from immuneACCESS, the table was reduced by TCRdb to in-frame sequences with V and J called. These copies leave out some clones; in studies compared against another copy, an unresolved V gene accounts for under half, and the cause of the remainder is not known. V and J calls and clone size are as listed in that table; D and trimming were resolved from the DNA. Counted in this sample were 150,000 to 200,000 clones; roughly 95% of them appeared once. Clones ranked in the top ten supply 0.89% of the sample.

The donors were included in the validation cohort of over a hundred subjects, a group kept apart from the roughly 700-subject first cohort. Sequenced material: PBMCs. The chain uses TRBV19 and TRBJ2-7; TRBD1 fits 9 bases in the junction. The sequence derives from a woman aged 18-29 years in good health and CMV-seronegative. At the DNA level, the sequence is TGTGCCAGTAGTATCGGTGGCACCGGGACAGGGTCCTACGAGCAGTACTTC. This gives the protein CASSIGGTGTGSYEQYF.